This T cell receptor beta chain was captured by sequencing in a study of T cells in tuberculosis. Study in general: Samples predate treatment or fall within its first 7 days.

Only in-frame clones appear in the TCRdb table, and some are missing; sequencing was by immunoSEQ multiplex PCR. This sample yields about 34,000 clones, of which roughly 93% are seen a single time; 10% to 12% belongs to the top ten. The time point here: new active TB diagnosis, blood taken before or within 7 days of starting treatment. About this clone itself: Its target is not known.

Points from the study as a whole: Samples were chosen by availability of cryopreserved specimens.

CDR3 length: 13 amino acids. The V and J ends lost 2 bases and 5 bases respectively, with 8 bases between them. Germline V gene data show CDR1 as SGHRS and CDR2 as YFSETQ. The source was PBMCs, collected at tuberculosis diagnosis. This TCR was sampled from an adult with tuberculosis. The chain recombines TRBV5-1 with TRBJ2-1; the D gene is possibly TRBD1 (6 bases). The CDR3 sequence is CASSFGQNNEQFF. DNA for the CDR3: TGCGCCAGCAGCTTTGGACAGAACAATGAGCAGTTCTTC. Filled out from reference TRBV5-1 and TRBJ2-1, the complete variable domain reads KAGVTQTPRYLIKTRGQQVTLSCSPISGHRSVSWYQQTPGQGLQFLFEYFSETQRNKGNFPGRFSGRQFSNSRSEMNVSTLELGDSALYLCASSFGQNNEQFFGPGTRLTVL.